This is a list of T cell receptor beta chains from one sample in a study of PD-1 blockade in classical Hodgkin lymphoma. Using immunoSEQ multiplex PCR, the repertoire was profiled, and TCRdb retains in-frame clones only, with some absent. The table includes about 21,000 clones, around 87% detected once. The material sequenced was CD8+ T cells from blood. The source is a human donor with classical Hodgkin lymphoma. Both conserved end residues are part of each CDR3.

j_call v_call cdr3_aa
TRBJ2-1 TRBV5-4 CASSFTLGASYNEQFF
TRBJ2-5 TRBV6-1 CASIGGQVQETQYF
TRBJ2-1 TRBV5-1 CASSWIAGVAYNEQFF
TRBJ1-2 TRBV5-6 CASSLGRGASGYTF
TRBJ2-7 TRBV5-4 CASSPRPGQGAEFEQYF
TRBJ2-1 TRBV27 CASSPAGLVYNEQFF
TRBJ2-7 TRBV6-5 CASSPPGLTEQYF
TRBJ2-1 TRBV4-3 CASSQNLGSGQSIYNEQFF
TRBJ2-7 TRBV19 CASSISEVHEQYF
TRBJ1-2 TRBV5-4 CASSSGTNYGYTF
TRBJ2-7 TRBV6-5 CASGEGSYEQYF